This T cell receptor beta chain came from a study of beta chain features in type 1 diabetes. Overall study results and limits: When Type 1 diabetes patients were examined, their TCRB CDR3s proved moderately but significantly shorter in all four CD4+ subsets.

This clone was found a few times. Its specificity is unknown. This CDR3 region has 14 residues. Deletions cut 3 bases from V and 4 bases from J, with 14 bases between. From germline, CDR1 is SGHRS and CDR2 YFSETQ. Reverse transcription of all isolated RNA meant that expressed TCRB transcripts were sequenced. TCRdb keeps only in-frame clones here, not all; method: immunoSEQ multiplex PCR. This table has 600,000 to 700,000 clones, 10% to 15% appearing once. V gene TRBV5-1 combines with J gene TRBJ2-7; D is unresolved. The sequenced sample consisted of naive CD4+ T cells from blood. The sequence derives from a man between 18 and 35 years old with type 1 diabetes. CDR3 sequence (DNA): TGCGCCAGCAGCTCCCGCCCCCCACCGTACGAGCAGTACTTC. It codes for CASSSRPPPYEQYF.